These 23 T cell receptor beta chains share one sample of origin, sequenced in a study of beta chain features in type 1 diabetes. TCRB transcripts that were expressed got sequenced, as all of the isolated RNA had been reverse transcribed. Profiling relied on immunoSEQ multiplex PCR, and the TCRdb table lists in-frame clones only, not all of them. The table has some 44,000 clones, around 50% seen once; the top ten hold 0.25%. The sample was stem cell memory CD4+ T cells from blood. Receptor source: a woman younger than 45 in good health.

The gene calls are TRBV18 and TRBJ1-4; 9 positions agree with TRBD1. Trimming cost V 6 bases and J 2 bases; bases outside gene matches: 4. Germline lookup yields CDR1 KGHSH and CDR2 LQKENI. The CDR3 covers 15 residues. The CDR3 DNA reads TGTGCCAGCTCCCGCGACAGGGGGACTAATGAAAAACTGTTTTTT. Encoded protein: CASSRDRGTNEKLFF. Combining the CDR3 with reference TRBV18 and TRBJ1-4 gives the whole variable domain NAGVMQNPRHLVRRRGQEARLRCSPMKGHSHVYWYRQLPEEGLKFMVYLQKENIIDESGMPKERFSAEFPKEGPSILRIQQVVRGDSAAYFCASSRDRGTNEKLFFGSGTQLSVL.

V usage is TRBV28 and J usage is TRBJ2-5; 7 bases fit TRBD1. Per germline, CDR1 MDHEN and CDR2 SYDVKM. Trimming removed 5 bases from V and 4 bases from J; junction bases left unmatched: 7. The CDR3 has 14 amino acids. CDR3 sequence (DNA): TGTGCCAGCAGTCCCCTGACAGGGTTAGAGACCCAGTACTTC. Translating gives CASSPLTGLETQYF.

The rearrangement joins TRBV7-3 to TRBJ2-3; a possible D gene is TRBD2 (5 bases). The CDR3 spans 14 residues. Trimming cost V 2 bases and J 1 base, with 7 bases left between them. Per the germline V gene, CDR1 is SGHTA and CDR2 is FQGTGA. CDR3 coding DNA: TGTGCCAGCAGCTTAGTAGCGCGCACAGATACGCAGTATTTT. It yields the protein CASSLVARTDTQYF.

The V and J genes are TRBV5-4 and TRBJ2-7, with 8 bases identical to TRBD2. From germline, CDR1 is SGHNT and CDR2 YYREEE (reference sequence). The V segment lost 3 bases and the J segment 6 bases; nucleotides outside the gene matches: 11. The CDR3 is made up of 15 amino acids. As DNA, the CDR3 is TGTGCCAGCAGCTCTACTAGCGGAGCCCCCCGCGAGCAGTACTTC. Translated: CASSSTSGAPREQYF.

The V gene is TRBV29-1, the J gene TRBJ2-3; no clear D gene. The germline gives CDR1 SQVTM, CDR2 ANQGSEA. The CDR3 totals 14 residues. The germline V and J ends were trimmed by 5 bases and 2 bases, with 14 bases remaining between them. As DNA, the CDR3 is TGCAGCGTTAGTGGGCAGGTGAACACAGATACGCAGTATTTT. Its translation is CSVSGQVNTDTQYF.

J is TRBJ2-1 and V is TRBV7-2; TRBD2 matches 10 bases. The CDR3 is made up of 14 amino acids. The trim removed 2 bases at V and 9 bases at J, leaving 4 bases unmatched. CDR1 and CDR2 (germline): SGHTA, FQGNSA. The CDR3 region has the DNA TGTGCCAGCAGCTTATCACTAGCGGGAACTGAGCAGTTCTTC. It encodes CASSLSLAGTEQFF.

V and J are TRBV9 and TRBJ2-1; D may be TRBD1 (5 bases). The CDR3 consists of 16 residues. From germline, CDR1 is SGDLS and CDR2 YYNGEE. Trimming took off 8 bases at V and 1 base at J, with 19 bases between the two ends. The CDR3 reads CASSKGPLLSYNEQFF. As DNA, the CDR3 is TGTGCCAGTTCTAAGGGGCCTCTTTTGTCCTACAATGAGCAGTTCTTC.

V is TRBV18 and J is TRBJ2-2, with 7 bases fitting TRBD2. CDR1 and CDR2 (germline): KGHSH, LQKENI. The CDR3 has 18 amino acids. The V segment lost 0 bases and the J segment 0 bases; nucleotides outside the gene matches: 7. DNA for the CDR3: TGTGCCAGCTCACCACCGCAGGGAGGGACCCCGAACACCGGGGAGCTGTTTTTT. This gives the protein CASSPPQGGTPNTGELFF.

This clone was seen a few times. J is TRBJ2-7 and V is TRBV4-2; TRBD1 matches at 8 bases. This CDR3 comprises 18 residues. Germline-derived CDR1 and CDR2 are LGHNA and YNFKEQ. The V segment lost 0 bases and the J segment 3 bases; nucleotides outside the gene matches: 13. Written as DNA, the CDR3 is TGTGCCAGCAGCCAAGATTCTCAGGGGGCTAGTTCTATCTACGAGCAGTACTTC. This codes for CASSQDSQGASSIYEQYF.

This clone was seen only a few times. V is TRBV6-6 and J is TRBJ2-5; 10 nucleotides agree with TRBD1. Germline lookup yields CDR1 MNHNY and CDR2 SVGAGI (reference sequence). The CDR3 extends over 15 amino acids. The V gene end was trimmed by 4 bases and the J gene end by 5 bases; junction bases not matched to a gene: 7. CDR3 amino acids: CASSSWTGGRETQYF. The CDR3 coding sequence is TGTGCCAGCAGTTCTTGGACAGGGGGGCGCGAGACCCAGTACTTC.

The chain couples TRBV9 to TRBJ2-7; 9 positions match TRBD1. Germline values: CDR1 SGDLS, CDR2 YYNGEE. J gave up 1 base and V 2 bases, and 4 bases lay outside the gene matches. CDR3 length: 15 amino acids. CDR3 sequence: CASSVRDRASYEQYF. CDR3 bases: TGTGCCAGCAGCGTTAGGGACAGGGCGTCCTACGAGCAGTACTTC.

This clone was seen only a few times. V usage is TRBV28 and J usage is TRBJ2-5; perhaps TRBD1 as D (6 bases). The DNA end favors TRBJ2-7, so the J call may be wrong. CDR1 is MDHEN, CDR2 SYDVKM, per germline. CDR3 length equals 18 residues. CDR3 sequence reads: CASSFTPRLLGANHEQYF. The CDR3 bases are TGTGCCAGCAGTTTTACCCCCCGATTGTTGGGGGCAAATCACGAGCAGTACTTC.

The chain couples TRBV2 to TRBJ1-5, with D maybe TRBD1 (5 bases). Germline loops: CDR1 SNHLY, CDR2 FYNNEI. The CDR3 covers 15 residues. Trimming cost V 6 bases and J 0 bases, with 12 bases left between them. CDR3 sequence reads: CASRQGGNSNQPQHF. The CDR3 region has the DNA TGTGCCAGCAGGCAGGGTGGGAATAGCAATCAGCCCCAGCATTTT.

The chain employs TRBV7-9 and TRBJ2-3, with a weak D call TRBD2 (6 bases). Germline lookup yields CDR1 SEHNR and CDR2 FQNEAQ (reference sequence). The CDR3 consists of 14 residues. The V end lost 2 bases, the J end lost 3 bases, and 9 bases lay between the germline ends. This CDR3 is CASSLYGSTDTQYF. The CDR3 DNA sequence: TGTGCCAGCAGCTTATACGGGAGTACAGATACGCAGTATTTT.

The chain is built from TRBV19 and TRBJ1-5; TRBD1 aligns across 7 bases. Germline CDR1 and CDR2: LNHDA and SQIVND (reference sequence). This CDR3 has 15 residues. The junction had 9 bases not matched to a gene; V was cut back by 5 bases and J by 5 bases. The CDR3 reads CASSPINRGDQPQHF. In nucleotides, the CDR3 is TGTGCCAGTAGTCCCATTAACAGGGGCGATCAGCCCCAGCATTTT. The whole variable domain, filled in from reference TRBV19 and TRBJ1-5, reads DGGITQSPKYLFRKEGQNVTLSCEQNLNHDAMYWYRQDPGQGLRLIYYSQIVNDFQKGDIAEGYSVSREKKESFPLTVTSAQKNPTAFYLCASSPINRGDQPQHFGDGTRLSIL.

The chain carries TRBV29-1 and TRBJ2-1; 13 bases map to TRBD2. The V gene's germline CDR1 is SQVTM and CDR2 ANQGSEA. J gave up 12 bases and V 4 bases, and 9 bases lay outside the gene matches. The CDR3 length is 14 residues. The CDR3, as DNA: TGCAGCGTTGTTACTAGCGGGAGGGCCTTTGGGCAGTTCTTC. Its translation: CSVVTSGRAFGQFF.

This chain links TRBV14 with TRBJ2-3, with a weak D call TRBD1 (5 bases). The ends were cut back, 1 base at V and 4 bases at J, with 15 bases in the middle. Per the germline V gene, CDR1 is SGHDN and CDR2 is FVKESK. The length of the CDR3 is 16 residues. CDR3 nucleotide sequence: TGTGCCAGCAGCCAAGTTGGACATCAAGGCTCAGATACGCAGTATTTT. This codes for CASSQVGHQGSDTQYF. The full variable domain, with the rest looked up from reference TRBV14 and TRBJ2-3, is EAGVTQFPSHSVIEKGQTVTLRCDPISGHDNLYWYRRVMGKEIKFLLHFVKESKQDESGMPNNRFLAERTGGTYSTLKVQPAELEDSGVYFCASSQVGHQGSDTQYFGPGTRLTVL.

This clone was picked up a small number of times. The chain links TRBV18 to TRBJ1-2; the D gene is possibly TRBD1 (5 bases). Trimming shortened V by 2 bases and J by 2 bases, and 12 bases separated the two germline ends. From germline, CDR1 is KGHSH and CDR2 LQKENI. This CDR3 is 15 amino acids long. The CDR3 DNA is TGTGCCAGCTCACCAGGGCAGGGCAGGAACTATGGCTACACCTTC. Its translation is CASSPGQGRNYGYTF.

In this sample, this clone turned up a few times. The chain employs TRBV6-5 and TRBJ2-7; 11 nucleotides line up with TRBD1. From germline, CDR1 is MNHEY and CDR2 SVGAGI. V shed 6 bases, J shed 3 bases, and the junction held 1 base outside the gene matches. The CDR3 length is 13 residues. In DNA form, the CDR3 reads TGTGCCAGCAGGGGACAGGGGGGCTACGAGCAGTACTTC. Translated, it gives CASRGQGGYEQYF.

This sequence joins TRBV6-5 and TRBJ2-2; 7 nucleotides match TRBD1. The V gene's germline CDR1 is MNHEY and CDR2 SVGAGI. With V trimmed by 5 bases and J by 9 bases, 12 bases remained unmatched. The CDR3 runs to 15 residues. The CDR3 DNA is TGTGCCAGCAGTACAGGGACAGCCGGCTCTCGGGAGCTGTTTTTT. Amino acids: CASSTGTAGSRELFF.

The rearrangement joins TRBV6-5 to TRBJ2-5; unclear D gene. CDR1 is MNHEY, CDR2 SVGAGI, per germline. CDR3 size: 13 residues. Trimming stripped 6 bases from V and 0 bases from J, with 8 bases between. CDR3: CASRRTHQETQYF. Here the CDR3 DNA reads TGTGCCAGCAGACGTACTCACCAAGAGACCCAGTACTTC.

This clone was counted at least ten times. This chain connects TRBV18 to TRBJ2-7; D is ambiguous. The CDR3 extends over 12 amino acids. V was cut by 6 bases and J by 1 base, with 7 bases left in between. The germline CDR1 and CDR2 sequences are KGHSH and LQKENI. Here the CDR3 DNA reads TGTGCCAGCTCCCTCTTATCCTACGAGCAGTACTTC. Amino acid sequence: CASSLLSYEQYF.

The chain employs TRBV28 and TRBJ1-4; the D gene is possibly TRBD1 (6 bases). V lost 5 bases and J 4 bases, leaving 17 bases between the germline ends. The CDR3 loop spans 16 amino acids. Germline-derived CDR1 and CDR2 are MDHEN and SYDVKM. CDR3 loop: CASSPPLGRGNEKLFF. As DNA, the CDR3 is TGTGCCAGCAGTCCCCCTCTGGGCAGGGGTAATGAAAAACTGTTTTTT. Based on the CDR3 plus reference TRBV28 and TRBJ1-4, the full variable domain is DVKVTQSSRYLVKRTGEKVFLECVQDMDHENMFWYRQDPGLGLRLIYFSYDVKMKEKGDIPEGYSVSREKKERFSLILESASTNQTSMYLCASSPPLGRGNEKLFFGSGTQLSVL.